The clone carrying this TCR beta chain has just one count. This entry comes from a study of blood T cell repertoires in COVID-19. The assay was immunoSEQ multiplex PCR, and TCRdb's table has in-frame clones only and misses some. In the table there are about 340,000 clones, 86% of which are singletons. Trimming cost V 9 bases and J 4 bases; bases outside gene matches: 7. The CDR3 covers 14 residues. The germline V gene encodes CDR1 LGHNT and CDR2 FRNRAP. In terms of age and location, participants ranged from roughly 18 to 100 years and lived in approximately 24 US areas. This sequence joins TRBV12-5 and TRBJ2-3, with 10 positions matching TRBD1. Sequenced material: PBMCs or T cells enriched from blood (not recorded which). This TCR was recovered from a woman in her 40s with acute COVID-19. CDR3 loop: CASARDRGSDTQYF. The CDR3 DNA reads TGTGCTAGCGCCCGGGACAGGGGATCAGATACGCAGTATTTT.